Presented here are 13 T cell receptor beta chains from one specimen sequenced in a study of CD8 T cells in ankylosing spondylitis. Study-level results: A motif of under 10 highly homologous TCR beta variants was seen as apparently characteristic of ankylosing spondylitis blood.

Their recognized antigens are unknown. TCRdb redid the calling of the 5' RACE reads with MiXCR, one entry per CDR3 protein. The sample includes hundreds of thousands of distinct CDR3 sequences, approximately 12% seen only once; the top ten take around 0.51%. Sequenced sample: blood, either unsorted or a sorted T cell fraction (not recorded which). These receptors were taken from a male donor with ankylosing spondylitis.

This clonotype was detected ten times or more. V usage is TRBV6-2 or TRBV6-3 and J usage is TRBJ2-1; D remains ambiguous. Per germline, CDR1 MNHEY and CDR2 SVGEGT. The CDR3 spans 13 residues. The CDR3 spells CATVRSSYNEQFF. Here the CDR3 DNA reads TGTGCGACGGTGCGGAGCTCCTACAATGAGCAGTTCTTC.

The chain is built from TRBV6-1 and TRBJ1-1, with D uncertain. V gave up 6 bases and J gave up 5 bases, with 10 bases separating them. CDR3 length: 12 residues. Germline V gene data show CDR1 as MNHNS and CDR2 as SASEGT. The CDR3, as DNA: TGTGCCAGCAGGGAACTCCTTACTGAAGCTTTCTTT. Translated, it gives CASRELLTEAFF.

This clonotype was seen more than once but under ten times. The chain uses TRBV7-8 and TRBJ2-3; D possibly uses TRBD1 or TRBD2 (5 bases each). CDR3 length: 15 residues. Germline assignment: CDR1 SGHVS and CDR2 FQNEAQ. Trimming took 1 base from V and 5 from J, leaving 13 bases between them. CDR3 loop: CASSLGGPLVDTQYF. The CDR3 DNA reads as TGTGCCAGCAGCTTAGGGGGACCCTTAGTAGATACGCAGTATTTT.

CDR3 residues: CASSPFPGTNQPQHF. CDR3 DNA sequence: TGTGCCAGCAGCCCTTTCCCCGGGACCAATCAGCCCCAGCATTTT. The chain carries TRBV5-6 and TRBJ1-5, with D possibly TRBD1 on 5 matching bases. The CDR3 is 15 amino acids. The ends were cut back, 4 bases at V and 3 bases at J, with 14 bases in the middle. Germline lookup yields CDR1 SGHDT and CDR2 YYEEEE.

The CDR3 region is CASKRLAGANTDTQYF. The CDR3 nucleotides are TGCGCCAGCAAAAGACTAGCGGGAGCTAACACAGATACGCAGTATTTT. The rearrangement links TRBV4-3 to TRBJ2-3; TRBD2 agrees at 12 bases. This CDR3 has 16 residues. Germline trimming cut 7 bases from V and 2 bases from J; bases unmatched to any gene: 7. The germline CDR1 and CDR2 sequences are LGHNA and YSLEER.

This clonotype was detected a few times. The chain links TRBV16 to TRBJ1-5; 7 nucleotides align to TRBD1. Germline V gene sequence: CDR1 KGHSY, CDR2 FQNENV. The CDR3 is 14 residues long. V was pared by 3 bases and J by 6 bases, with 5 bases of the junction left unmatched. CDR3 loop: CASSHDRAGQPQHF. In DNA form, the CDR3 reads TGTGCCAGCAGCCACGACAGGGCTGGTCAGCCCCAGCATTTT.

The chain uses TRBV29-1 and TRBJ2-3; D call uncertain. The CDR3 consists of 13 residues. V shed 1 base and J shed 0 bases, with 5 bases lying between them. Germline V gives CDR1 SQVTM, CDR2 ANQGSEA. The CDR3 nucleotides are TGCAGCGTTGAAGCGGGTAGCACAGATACGCAGTATTTT. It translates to CSVEAGSTDTQYF.

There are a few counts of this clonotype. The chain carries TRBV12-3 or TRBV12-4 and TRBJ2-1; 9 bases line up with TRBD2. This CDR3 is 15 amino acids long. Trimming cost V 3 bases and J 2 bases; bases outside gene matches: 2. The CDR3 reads CASSLERGAYNEQFF. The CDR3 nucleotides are TGTGCCAGCAGTTTGGAGCGGGGGGCCTACAATGAGCAGTTCTTC.

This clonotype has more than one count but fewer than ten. The CDR3 coding sequence is TGCGCCAGCAGCCAAGGGACTAGCAGCGAGCAGTACTTC. This translates into CASSQGTSSEQYF. This chain joins TRBV4-3 and TRBJ2-7, with 8 bases aligning to TRBD2. Germline-derived CDR1 and CDR2 are LGHNA and YSLEER. V trimming: 1 base; J trimming: 6 bases; junction bases outside the gene matches: 2. The CDR3 totals 13 residues.

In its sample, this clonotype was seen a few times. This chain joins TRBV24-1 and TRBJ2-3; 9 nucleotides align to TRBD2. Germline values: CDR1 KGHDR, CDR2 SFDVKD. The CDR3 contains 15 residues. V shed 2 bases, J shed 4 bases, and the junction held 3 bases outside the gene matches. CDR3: CATSDWGLAADTQYF. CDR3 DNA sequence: TGTGCCACCAGTGATTGGGGACTAGCTGCAGATACGCAGTATTTT.

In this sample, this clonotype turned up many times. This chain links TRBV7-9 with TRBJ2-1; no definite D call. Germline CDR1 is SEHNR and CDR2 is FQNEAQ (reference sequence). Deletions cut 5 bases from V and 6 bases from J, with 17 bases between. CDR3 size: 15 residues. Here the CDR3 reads CASSQKRRLSNEQFF. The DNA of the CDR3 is TGTGCCAGCAGCCAGAAAAGGCGCTTATCCAATGAGCAGTTCTTC.

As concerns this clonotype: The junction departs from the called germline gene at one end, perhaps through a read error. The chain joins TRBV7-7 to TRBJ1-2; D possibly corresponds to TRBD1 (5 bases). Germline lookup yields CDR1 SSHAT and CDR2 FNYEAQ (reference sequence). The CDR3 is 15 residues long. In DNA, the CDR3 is TGTGCTAGCAGCTTACCGTTACGACAGAACTATGGCTACACCTTC. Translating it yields CASSLPLRQNYGYTF.

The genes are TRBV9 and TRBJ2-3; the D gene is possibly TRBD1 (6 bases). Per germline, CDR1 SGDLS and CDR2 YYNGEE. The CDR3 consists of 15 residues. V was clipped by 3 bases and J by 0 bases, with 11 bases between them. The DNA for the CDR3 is TGTGCCAGCAGCGGACAGGTGGCTAGCACAGATACGCAGTATTTT. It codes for CASSGQVASTDTQYF.